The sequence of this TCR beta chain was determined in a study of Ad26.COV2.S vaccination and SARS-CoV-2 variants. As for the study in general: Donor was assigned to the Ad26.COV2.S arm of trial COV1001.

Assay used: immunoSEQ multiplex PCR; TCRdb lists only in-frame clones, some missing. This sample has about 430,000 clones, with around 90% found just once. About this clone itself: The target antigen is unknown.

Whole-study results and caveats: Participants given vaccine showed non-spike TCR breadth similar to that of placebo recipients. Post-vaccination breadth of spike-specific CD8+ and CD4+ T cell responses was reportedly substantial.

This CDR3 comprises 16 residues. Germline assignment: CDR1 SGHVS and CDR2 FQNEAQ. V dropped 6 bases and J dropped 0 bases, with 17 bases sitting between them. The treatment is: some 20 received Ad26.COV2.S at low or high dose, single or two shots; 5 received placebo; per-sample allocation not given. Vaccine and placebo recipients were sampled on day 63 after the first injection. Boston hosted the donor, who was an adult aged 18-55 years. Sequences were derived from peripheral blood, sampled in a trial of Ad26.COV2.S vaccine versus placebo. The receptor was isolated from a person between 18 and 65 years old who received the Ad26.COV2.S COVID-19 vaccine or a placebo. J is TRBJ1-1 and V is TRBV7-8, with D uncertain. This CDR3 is CASRPQQTEMNTEAFF. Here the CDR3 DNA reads TGTGCCAGCAGGCCACAACAAACAGAGATGAACACTGAAGCTTTCTTT. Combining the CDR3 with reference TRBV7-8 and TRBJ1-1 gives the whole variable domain GAGVSQSPRYKVAKRGQDVALRCDPISGHVSLFWYQQALGQGPEFLTYFQNEAQLDKSGLPSDRFFAERPEGSVSTLKIQRTQQEDSAVYLCASRPQQTEMNTEAFFGQGTRLTVV.